This entry describes one T cell receptor beta chain. A CD8+CD4-CCR7+CD45RA+ gate was used to sort naive CD8 T cells. V was pared by 1 base and J by 3 bases, with 5 bases of the junction left unmatched. The CDR3 is 15 residues long. Germline values: CDR1 SNHLY, CDR2 FYNNEI. This record belongs to a study of molecular identifiers for immune sequencing clone quantification. The bulk TCR libraries were made with methods described before and with listed TCR primers. MiXCR, run by TCRdb on the PCR reads, gives a single entry per CDR3 protein. The data show around 300,000 distinct CDR3 sequences, about 22% seen once.

Sequencing was performed on naive CD8+ T cells from blood, with Jurkat cell RNA spiked in. Subset: FACS-sorted CD8+CD4-CCR7+CD45RA+ naive T cells. The sequence was collected from a human donor in good health. Some libraries in this study had Jurkat cell RNA spiked in. V usage is TRBV2 and J usage is TRBJ2-7, with 8 bases fitting TRBD1. The CDR3 here is CASSEEHRGDYEQYF. The CDR3 nucleotides are TGTGCCAGCAGTGAAGAGCACAGGGGGGACTACGAGCAGTACTTC.